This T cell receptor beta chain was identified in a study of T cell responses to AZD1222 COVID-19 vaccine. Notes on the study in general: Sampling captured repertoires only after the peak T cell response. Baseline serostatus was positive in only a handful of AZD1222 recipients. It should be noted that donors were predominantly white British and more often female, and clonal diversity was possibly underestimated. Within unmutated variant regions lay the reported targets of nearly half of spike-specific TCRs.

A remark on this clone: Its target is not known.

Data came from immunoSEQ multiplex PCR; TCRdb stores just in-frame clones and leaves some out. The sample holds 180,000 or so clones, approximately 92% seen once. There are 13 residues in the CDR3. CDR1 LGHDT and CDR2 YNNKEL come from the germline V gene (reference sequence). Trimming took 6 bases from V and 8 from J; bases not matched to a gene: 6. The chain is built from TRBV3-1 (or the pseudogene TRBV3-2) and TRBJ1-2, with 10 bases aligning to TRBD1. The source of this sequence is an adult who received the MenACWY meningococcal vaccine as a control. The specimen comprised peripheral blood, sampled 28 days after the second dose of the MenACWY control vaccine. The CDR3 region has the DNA TGTGCCAGCAGTGCCGGGACAGGGGACGGCTACACCTTC. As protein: CASSAGTGDGYTF.